The 27 T cell receptor beta chains given below trace back to one sample, sequenced in a study of OX40 agonist ivuxolimab in advanced cancers. Using immunoSEQ multiplex PCR, the repertoire was profiled, and TCRdb retains in-frame clones only, with some absent. This table has under 95,000 clones, approximately 84% appearing once. Source: CD4+ or CD8+ T cells sorted from blood, taken in a trial of the OX40 agonist ivuxolimab. The receptor source for this set is an adult with an advanced solid tumor such as melanoma, head and neck, liver or kidney cancer.

This chain connects TRBV9 to TRBJ2-7; possible D gene TRBD1, 6 bases. Germline CDR1 reads SGDLS; CDR2 reads YYNGEE. The CDR3 runs to 16 residues. V was trimmed by 0 bases and J by 5 bases, leaving 18 bases between them. CDR3 sequence reads: CASSVAGTGFNDEQYF. DNA of the CDR3: TGTGCCAGCAGCGTAGCGGGCACAGGGTTTAACGACGAGCAGTACTTC.

This chain links TRBV2 with TRBJ2-1; 12 nucleotides agree with TRBD2. The CDR3 runs 16 residues. Germline V gene data show CDR1 as SNHLY and CDR2 as FYNNEI. Losses at the gene ends were 6 bases for V and 4 bases for J; bases not matched to a gene: 7. CDR3 sequence reads: CASSQLAGGPYNEQFF. Here the CDR3 DNA reads TGTGCCAGCAGCCAACTAGCGGGAGGCCCTTACAATGAGCAGTTCTTC.

J is TRBJ1-5 and V is TRBV28, with 9 positions matching TRBD1. Per the germline V gene, CDR1 is MDHEN and CDR2 is SYDVKM. V lost 3 bases, J lost 7 bases, and 7 bases stayed unmatched. This CDR3 region has 15 residues. CDR3 in DNA: TGTGCCAGCAGTTTGTCACAGGGGGCTGGGCAGCCCCAGCATTTT. Amino acid sequence: CASSLSQGAGQPQHF.

The genes are TRBV5-1 and TRBJ2-1; possible D gene TRBD2, 6 bases. The CDR3 runs 15 residues. In germline, CDR1 is SGHRS, CDR2 YFSETQ. V lost 7 bases and J lost 4, with 18 bases in between. The CDR3 region has the DNA TGCGCCAGCTGCAGCCTGGACTATTCGTACAATGAGCAGTTCTTC. It specifies CASCSLDYSYNEQFF.

J is TRBJ1-6 and V is TRBV19; 10 bases fit TRBD1. Germline V gives CDR1 LNHDA, CDR2 SQIVND (reference sequence). This CDR3 spans 15 amino acids. The ends lost 3 bases at V and 7 bases at J; junction bases unmatched: 3. CDR3 region: CASSIGTGVNSPLHF. For the CDR3, the DNA is TGTGCCAGTAGTATCGGGACAGGGGTGAATTCACCCCTCCACTTT.

The genes are TRBV7-9 and TRBJ2-1; TRBD2 aligns across 9 bases. V trimming: 2 bases; J trimming: 12 bases; junction bases outside the gene matches: 11. This CDR3 has 15 residues. Germline V CDR1 and CDR2: SEHNR, FQNEAQ (reference sequence). This CDR3 reads CASSLSGQGTSRQFF. The CDR3 nucleotides read TGTGCCAGCAGCTTATCCGGGCAGGGGACTAGCCGGCAGTTCTTC.

The chain uses TRBV6-5 and TRBJ1-1; no definite D call. Germline V gives CDR1 MNHEY, CDR2 SVGAGI. V lost 2 bases to trimming and J lost 4 bases, with 14 bases between them. The CDR3 extends over 15 amino acids. CDR3 loop: CASSYVLGVGTEAFF. The DNA for the CDR3 is TGTGCCAGCAGTTACGTATTGGGTGTAGGCACTGAAGCTTTCTTT.

This clone has a count of ten or more. The chain recombines TRBV6-1 with TRBJ2-1; D is undetermined. Trimming took off 0 bases at V and 5 bases at J, with 8 bases between the two ends. Germline CDR1 reads MNHNS; CDR2 reads SASEGT. CDR3 length: 14 amino acids. CDR3 coding DNA: TGTGCCAGCAGTGAAGCATGGCTAAACAATGAGCAGTTCTTC. Translation: CASSEAWLNNEQFF.

The CDR3 sequence is CASSSRGGNTGELFF. CDR3 DNA sequence: TGTGCCAGCAGTTCGAGGGGTGGAAACACCGGGGAGCTGTTTTTT. This chain uses TRBV6-1 with TRBJ2-2; D possibly matches TRBD1 or TRBD2 (5 bases each). The length of the CDR3 is 15 residues. Between the trimmed V and J ends, which lost 5 bases and 2 bases, there was a span of 12 bases. The germline CDR1 and CDR2 sequences are MNHNS and SASEGT.

This chain joins TRBV10-3 and TRBJ1-1; D not certain. The V end lost 0 bases, the J end lost 10 bases, and 12 bases lay between the germline ends. The length of the CDR3 is 13 residues. Germline loops: CDR1 ENHRY, CDR2 SYGVKD. The CDR3 DNA is TGTGCCATCAGTGAGTCTACAGTTATCTCAGCTTTCTTT. It yields the protein CAISESTVISAFF.

The gene calls are TRBV29-1 and TRBJ2-1; 11 nucleotides line up with TRBD2. Germline lookup yields CDR1 SQVTM and CDR2 ANQGSEA. V shed 7 bases, J shed 1 base, and the junction held 9 bases outside the gene matches. The CDR3 runs to 16 residues. The CDR3 loop is CSADTLAGGSYNEQFF. The CDR3 DNA reads as TGCAGCGCCGACACCCTAGCGGGAGGTTCCTACAATGAGCAGTTCTTC.

As for this clone: Other DNA variants within this sample encode the same CDR3. The chain employs TRBV5-1 and TRBJ2-4; TRBD2 matches at 11 bases. With 4 bases clipped from V and 1 base from J, the junction kept 4 bases outside the gene matches. Germline loops: CDR1 SGHRS, CDR2 YFSETQ. The length of the CDR3 is 16 residues. Here the CDR3 DNA reads TGCGCCAGCAGCATTTCTAGCGGGAGGGCCAAAAACATTCAGTACTTC. Protein product: CASSISSGRAKNIQYF.

The J gene is TRBJ2-7, the V gene TRBV18, with 8 nucleotides matching TRBD2. CDR3 length: 17 amino acids. Germline CDR1 reads KGHSH; CDR2 reads LQKENI. Trimming cost V 0 bases and J 5 bases; bases outside gene matches: 12. This CDR3 is CASSPPTYFPGGDEQYF. The CDR3 DNA is TGTGCCAGCTCACCACCCACCTATTTCCCCGGGGGGGACGAGCAGTACTTC.

Here the CDR3 reads CASSPGLAGQSSYNEQFF. In nucleotides, the CDR3 is TGTGCCAGCTCGCCGGGACTAGCGGGCCAGAGCTCCTACAATGAGCAGTTCTTC. This rearrangement joins TRBV18 to TRBJ2-1; TRBD2 aligns across 12 bases. This CDR3 has 18 amino acids. The V gene end was trimmed by 6 bases and the J gene end by 0 bases; junction bases not matched to a gene: 9. The germline V gene encodes CDR1 KGHSH and CDR2 LQKENI.

The J gene is TRBJ2-1, the V gene TRBV19; tentatively, D is TRBD1 or TRBD2 (5 bases each). The CDR3 contains 16 residues. Trimming took 6 bases from V and 1 from J, leaving 16 bases between them. The V gene's germline CDR1 is LNHDA and CDR2 SQIVND (reference sequence). CDR3 residues: CASSGDGPRSYNEQFF. CDR3 nucleotide sequence: TGTGCCAGTAGCGGGGACGGTCCCCGATCCTACAATGAGCAGTTCTTC. Full variable domain (missing parts from reference TRBV19 and TRBJ2-1): DGGITQSPKYLFRKEGQNVTLSCEQNLNHDAMYWYRQDPGQGLRLIYYSQIVNDFQKGDIAEGYSVSREKKESFPLTVTSAQKNPTAFYLCASSGDGPRSYNEQFFGPGTRLTVL.

The chain combines TRBV7-2 with TRBJ2-1; 13 bases are shared with TRBD2. V shed 5 bases, J shed 6 bases, and the junction held 7 bases outside the gene matches. CDR1 is SGHTA and CDR2 is FQGNSA in the germline V gene. The CDR3 spans 16 residues. CDR3 bases: TGTGCCAGCAGCCAAACCGGGACTAGCGGGACCAATGAGCAGTTCTTC. Protein sequence: CASSQTGTSGTNEQFF.

This chain uses TRBV9 with TRBJ2-2; 11 bases are shared with TRBD2. This CDR3 is 17 amino acids long. Germline assignment: CDR1 SGDLS and CDR2 YYNGEE. V was pared by 0 bases and J by 7 bases, with 8 bases of the junction left unmatched. The CDR3 loop is CASSVVAGGPRGGELFF. CDR3 sequence (DNA): TGTGCCAGCAGCGTAGTAGCGGGAGGGCCCCGCGGCGGGGAGCTGTTTTTT.

The V and J genes are TRBV19 and TRBJ1-4; 8 bases map to TRBD1. Trimming took 5 bases from V and 7 from J; bases not matched to a gene: 9. The germline CDR1 and CDR2 sequences are LNHDA and SQIVND (reference sequence). This CDR3 spans 15 amino acids. Here the CDR3 reads CASSSTGVSGEKLFF. The DNA for the CDR3 is TGTGCCAGTAGTTCGACAGGGGTTTCCGGTGAAAAACTGTTTTTT.

The V gene is TRBV29-1, the J gene TRBJ1-5, with D unclear. The germline V and J ends were trimmed by 4 bases and 1 base, with 8 bases remaining between them. CDR1 is SQVTM, CDR2 ANQGSEA, per germline. The CDR3 covers 13 residues. CDR3 sequence reads: CSVARDSNQPQHF. The CDR3 nucleotides read TGCAGCGTTGCGAGAGACAGCAATCAGCCCCAGCATTTT.

The chain employs TRBV6-6 and TRBJ1-3, with 9 bases aligning to TRBD1. Germline trimming cut 2 bases from V and 4 bases from J; bases unmatched to any gene: 6. CDR1 and CDR2 (germline): MNHNY, SVGAGI (reference sequence). This CDR3 has 16 amino acids. The CDR3 protein is CASSYPQGAGGNTIYF. Written as DNA, the CDR3 is TGTGCCAGCAGTTACCCACAGGGGGCGGGCGGAAACACCATATATTTT.

This chain uses TRBV7-9 with TRBJ2-1, with a weak D call TRBD2 (5 bases). The CDR3 runs 12 residues. The ends were cut back, 8 bases at V and 3 bases at J, with 8 bases in the middle. Germline CDR1 SEHNR, CDR2 FQNEAQ (reference sequence). The CDR3 bases are TGTGCCAGCGCCGACTACTACAATGAGCAGTTCTTC. Translation gives CASADYYNEQFF.

The CDR3 coding sequence is TGTGCCAGCAGTCCCAAACAGGAATCGAACACTGAAGCTTTCTTT. It codes for CASSPKQESNTEAFF. This chain joins TRBV6-5 and TRBJ1-1; tentatively, D is TRBD1 (5 bases). The V end was cut by 5 bases, the J end by 1 base, with 14 bases between. CDR3 length: 15 amino acids. The V gene's germline CDR1 is MNHEY and CDR2 SVGAGI.

This clone was counted a few times. The chain links TRBV5-5 to TRBJ1-3; no clear D gene. CDR1 and CDR2 from the germline V gene are SGHKS and YYEKEE (reference sequence). The CDR3 is 16 residues long. Trimming stripped 0 bases from V and 0 bases from J, with 10 bases between. This CDR3 reads CASSLEMAVSGNTIYF. In nucleotides, the CDR3 is TGTGCCAGCAGCTTGGAAATGGCAGTCTCTGGAAACACCATATATTTT.

The V call is TRBV11-3, the J call TRBJ2-7; maybe TRBD2 (5 bases). Trimming stripped 0 bases from V and 9 bases from J, with 27 bases between. The V gene's germline CDR1 is SGHNT and CDR2 YENEEA. The CDR3 is 18 amino acids. The CDR3 DNA reads as TGTGCCAGCAGCTTAGATCAATTCGGGATTAGCCCCAGGTGTCGGCAGTACTTC. Translating it yields CASSLDQFGISPRCRQYF.

The CDR3 DNA sequence: TGTGCCAGCAGCTTAGATGGGACTAGCGGGTACACCGGGGAGCTGTTTTTT. Translated, it gives CASSLDGTSGYTGELFF. The chain is built from TRBV7-2 and TRBJ2-2; TRBD2 matches at 12 bases. Germline lookup yields CDR1 SGHTA and CDR2 FQGNSA. This CDR3 has 17 amino acids. The V and J ends lost 1 base and 3 bases, in that order; junction bases with no gene match: 3.

The CDR3 sequence is CASSFGALAGGRDTQYF. The CDR3 DNA reads TGCGCCAGCAGCTTTGGGGCCCTAGCGGGAGGTCGGGATACGCAGTATTTT. V usage is TRBV5-1 and J usage is TRBJ2-3, with TRBD2 matching 11 bases. With V trimmed by 2 bases and J by 6 bases, 11 bases remained unmatched. Germline V gives CDR1 SGHRS, CDR2 YFSETQ. This CDR3 is built from 17 residues.

This rearrangement joins TRBV5-1 to TRBJ2-1; the match to TRBD2 covers 7 bases. This CDR3 region has 13 residues. The V segment lost 3 bases and the J segment 8 bases; nucleotides outside the gene matches: 5. Germline loops: CDR1 SGHRS, CDR2 YFSETQ. Written as DNA, the CDR3 is TGCGCCAGCAGCTGGGGAGGGGTCGATGAGCAGTTCTTC. It encodes CASSWGGVDEQFF. Combining the CDR3 with reference TRBV5-1 and TRBJ2-1 gives the whole variable domain KAGVTQTPRYLIKTRGQQVTLSCSPISGHRSVSWYQQTPGQGLQFLFEYFSETQRNKGNFPGRFSGRQFSNSRSEMNVSTLELGDSALYLCASSWGGVDEQFFGPGTRLTVL.